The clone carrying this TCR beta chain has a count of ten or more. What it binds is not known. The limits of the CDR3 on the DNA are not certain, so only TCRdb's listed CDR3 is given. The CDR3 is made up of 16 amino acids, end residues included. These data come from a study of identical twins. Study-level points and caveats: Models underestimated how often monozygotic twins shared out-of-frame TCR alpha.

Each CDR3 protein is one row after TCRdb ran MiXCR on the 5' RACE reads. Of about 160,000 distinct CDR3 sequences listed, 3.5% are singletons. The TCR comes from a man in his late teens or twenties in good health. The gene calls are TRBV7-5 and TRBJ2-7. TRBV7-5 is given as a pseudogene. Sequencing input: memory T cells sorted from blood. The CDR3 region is CISVSEAPETIYEQYV.